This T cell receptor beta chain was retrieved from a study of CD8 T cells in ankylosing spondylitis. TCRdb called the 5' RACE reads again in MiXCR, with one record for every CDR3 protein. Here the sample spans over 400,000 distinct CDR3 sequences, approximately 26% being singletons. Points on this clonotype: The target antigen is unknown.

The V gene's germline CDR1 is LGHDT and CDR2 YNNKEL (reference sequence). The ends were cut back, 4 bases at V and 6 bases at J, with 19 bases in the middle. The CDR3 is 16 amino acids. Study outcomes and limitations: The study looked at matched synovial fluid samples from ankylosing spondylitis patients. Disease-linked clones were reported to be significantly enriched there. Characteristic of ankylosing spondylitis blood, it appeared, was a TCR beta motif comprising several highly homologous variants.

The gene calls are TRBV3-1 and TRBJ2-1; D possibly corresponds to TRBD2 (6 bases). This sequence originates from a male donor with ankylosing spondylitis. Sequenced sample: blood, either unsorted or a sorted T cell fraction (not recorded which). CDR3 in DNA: TGTGCCAGCAGCCTGCAAGCGGAGGGGACCTCCAATGAGCAGTTCTTC. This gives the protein CASSLQAEGTSNEQFF.